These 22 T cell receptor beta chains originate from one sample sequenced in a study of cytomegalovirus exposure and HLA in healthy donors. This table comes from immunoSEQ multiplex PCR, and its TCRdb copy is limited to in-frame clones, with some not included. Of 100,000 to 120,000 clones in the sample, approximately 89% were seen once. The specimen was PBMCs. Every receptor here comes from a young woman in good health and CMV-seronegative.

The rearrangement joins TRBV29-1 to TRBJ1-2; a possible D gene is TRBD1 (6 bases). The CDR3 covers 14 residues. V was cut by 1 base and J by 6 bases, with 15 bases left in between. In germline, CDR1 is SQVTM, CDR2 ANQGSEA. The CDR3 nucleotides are TGCAGCGTTGAAGGCCTAACAGGGTGGGATGGCTACACCTTC. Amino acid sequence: CSVEGLTGWDGYTF.

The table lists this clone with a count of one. CDR3 region: CSVERASGYSPLHF. In DNA, the CDR3 is TGCAGCGTTGAAAGAGCCTCCGGGTATTCACCCCTCCACTTT. The rearrangement uses TRBV29-1 and TRBJ1-6; no clear D. Trimming shortened V by 2 bases and J by 8 bases, and 13 bases separated the two germline ends. From germline, CDR1 is SQVTM and CDR2 ANQGSEA. The CDR3 spans 14 residues.

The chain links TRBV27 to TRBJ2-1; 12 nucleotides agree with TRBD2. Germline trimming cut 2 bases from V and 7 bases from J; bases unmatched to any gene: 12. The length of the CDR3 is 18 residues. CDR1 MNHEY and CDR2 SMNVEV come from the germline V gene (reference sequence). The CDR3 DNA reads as TGTGCCAGCAGTTTACGCGTCCCACTAGCGGGGGGTAGGAATGAGCAGTTCTTC. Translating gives CASSLRVPLAGGRNEQFF.

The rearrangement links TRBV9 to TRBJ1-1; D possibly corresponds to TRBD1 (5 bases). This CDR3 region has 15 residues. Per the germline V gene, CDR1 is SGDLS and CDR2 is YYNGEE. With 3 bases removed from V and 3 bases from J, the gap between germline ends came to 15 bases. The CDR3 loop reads CASSGRGATDTEAFF. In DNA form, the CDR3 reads TGTGCCAGCAGCGGCCGCGGGGCGACGGACACTGAAGCTTTCTTT.

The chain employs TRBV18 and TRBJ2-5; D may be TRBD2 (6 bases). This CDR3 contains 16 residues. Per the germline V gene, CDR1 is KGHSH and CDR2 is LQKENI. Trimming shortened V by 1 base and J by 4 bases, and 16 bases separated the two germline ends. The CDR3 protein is CASSPRGVSSGETQYF. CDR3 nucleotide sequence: TGTGCCAGCTCACCACGGGGAGTCAGTAGCGGAGAGACCCAGTACTTC.

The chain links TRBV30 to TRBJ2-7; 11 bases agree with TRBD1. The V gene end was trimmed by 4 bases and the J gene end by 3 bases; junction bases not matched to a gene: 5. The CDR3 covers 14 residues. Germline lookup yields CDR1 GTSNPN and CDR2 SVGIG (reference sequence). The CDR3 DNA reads TGTGCCTGGAATACCGGGACAGGGGGCTACGAGCAGTACTTC. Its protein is CAWNTGTGGYEQYF.

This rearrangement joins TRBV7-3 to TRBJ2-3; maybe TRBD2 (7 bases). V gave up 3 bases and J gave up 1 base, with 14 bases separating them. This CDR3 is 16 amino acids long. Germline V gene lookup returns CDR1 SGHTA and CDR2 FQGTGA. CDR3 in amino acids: CASSFSRGAGTDTQYF. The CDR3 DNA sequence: TGTGCCAGCAGCTTTTCCCGGGGGGCGGGCACAGATACGCAGTATTTT.

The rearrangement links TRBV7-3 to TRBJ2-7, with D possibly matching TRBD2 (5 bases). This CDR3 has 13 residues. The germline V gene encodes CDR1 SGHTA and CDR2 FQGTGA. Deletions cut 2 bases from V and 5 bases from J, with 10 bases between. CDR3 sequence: CASSLAGVHEQYF. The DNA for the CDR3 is TGTGCCAGCAGCTTAGCCGGGGTCCACGAGCAGTACTTC.

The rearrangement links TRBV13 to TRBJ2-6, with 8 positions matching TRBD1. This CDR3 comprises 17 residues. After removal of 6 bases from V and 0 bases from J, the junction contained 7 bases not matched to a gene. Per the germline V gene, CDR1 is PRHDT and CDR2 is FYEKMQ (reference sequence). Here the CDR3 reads CASRFGRGPSGANVLTF. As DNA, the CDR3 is TGTGCCAGCAGATTTGGCAGGGGGCCCTCTGGGGCCAACGTCCTGACTTTC.

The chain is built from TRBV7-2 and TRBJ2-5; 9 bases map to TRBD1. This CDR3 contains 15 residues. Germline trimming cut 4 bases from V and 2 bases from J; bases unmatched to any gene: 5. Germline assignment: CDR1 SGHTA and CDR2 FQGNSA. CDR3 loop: CASSSPGQGQETQYF. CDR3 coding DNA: TGTGCCAGCAGCTCTCCGGGACAGGGACAAGAGACCCAGTACTTC. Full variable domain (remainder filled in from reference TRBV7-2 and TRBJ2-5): GAGVSQSPSNKVTEKGKDVELRCDPISGHTALYWYRQSLGQGLEFLIYFQGNSAPDKSGLPSDRFSAERTGGSVSTLTIQRTQQEDSAVYLCASSSPGQGQETQYFGPGTRLLVL.

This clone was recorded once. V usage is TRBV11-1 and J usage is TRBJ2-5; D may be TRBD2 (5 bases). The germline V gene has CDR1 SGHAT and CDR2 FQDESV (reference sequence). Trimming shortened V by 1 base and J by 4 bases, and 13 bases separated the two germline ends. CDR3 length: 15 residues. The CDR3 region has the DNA TGTGCCAGCAGCTTAGTGCAGACTAAGGGAGAGACCCAGTACTTC. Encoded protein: CASSLVQTKGETQYF. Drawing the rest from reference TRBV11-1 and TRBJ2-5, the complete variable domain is EAEVAQSPRYKITEKSQAVAFWCDPISGHATLYWYRQILGQGPELLVQFQDESVVDDSQLPKDRFSAERLKGVDSTLKIQPAELGDSAMYLCASSLVQTKGETQYFGPGTRLLVL.

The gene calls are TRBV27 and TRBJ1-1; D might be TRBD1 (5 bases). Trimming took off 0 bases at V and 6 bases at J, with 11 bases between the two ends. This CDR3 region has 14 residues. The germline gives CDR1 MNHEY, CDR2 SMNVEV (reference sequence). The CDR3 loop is CASSLSRQGAEAFF. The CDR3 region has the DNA TGTGCCAGCAGTTTATCCCGGCAGGGCGCTGAAGCTTTCTTT.

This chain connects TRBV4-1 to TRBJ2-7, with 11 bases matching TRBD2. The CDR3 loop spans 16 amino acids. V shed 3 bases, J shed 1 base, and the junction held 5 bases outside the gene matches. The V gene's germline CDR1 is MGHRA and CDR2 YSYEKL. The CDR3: CASSHVTSGGSYEQYF. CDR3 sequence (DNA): TGCGCCAGCAGCCACGTTACTAGCGGGGGATCCTACGAGCAGTACTTC.

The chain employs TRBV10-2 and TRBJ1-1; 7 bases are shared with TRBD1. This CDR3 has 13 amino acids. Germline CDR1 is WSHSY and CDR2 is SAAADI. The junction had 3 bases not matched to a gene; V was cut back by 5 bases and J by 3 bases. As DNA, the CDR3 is TGCGCCAGCAGTAGGGGGCTTTACACTGAAGCTTTCTTT. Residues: CASSRGLYTEAFF.

In nucleotides, the CDR3 is TGTGCCAGCAGCGTCGGACAGGGAATATGGGAGCAGTACTTC. It is translated as CASSVGQGIWEQYF. This chain links TRBV9 with TRBJ2-7; the match to TRBD1 covers 8 bases. V dropped 2 bases and J dropped 7; count of bases not matched to a gene: 8. The CDR3 length is 14 residues. Germline lookup yields CDR1 SGDLS and CDR2 YYNGEE.

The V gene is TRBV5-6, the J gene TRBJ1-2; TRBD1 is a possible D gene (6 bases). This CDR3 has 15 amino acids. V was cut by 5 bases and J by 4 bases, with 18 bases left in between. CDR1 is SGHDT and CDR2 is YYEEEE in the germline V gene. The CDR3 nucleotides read TGTGCCAGCAGTAAGAGCGCAGGGGCCAGCTATGGCTACACCTTC. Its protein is CASSKSAGASYGYTF.

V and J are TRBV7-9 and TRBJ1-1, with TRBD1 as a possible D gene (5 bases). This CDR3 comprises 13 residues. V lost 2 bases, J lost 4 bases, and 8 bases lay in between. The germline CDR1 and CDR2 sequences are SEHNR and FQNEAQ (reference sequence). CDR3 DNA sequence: TGTGCCAGCAGCTTACAGGGAGGCACTGAAGCTTTCTTT. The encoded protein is CASSLQGGTEAFF.

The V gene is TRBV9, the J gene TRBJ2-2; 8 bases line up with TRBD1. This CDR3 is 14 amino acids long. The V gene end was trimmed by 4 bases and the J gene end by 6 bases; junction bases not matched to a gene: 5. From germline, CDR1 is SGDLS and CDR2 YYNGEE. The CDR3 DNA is TGTGCCAGCAGCCCCGGACAGGGATCCGGGGAGCTGTTTTTT. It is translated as CASSPGQGSGELFF.

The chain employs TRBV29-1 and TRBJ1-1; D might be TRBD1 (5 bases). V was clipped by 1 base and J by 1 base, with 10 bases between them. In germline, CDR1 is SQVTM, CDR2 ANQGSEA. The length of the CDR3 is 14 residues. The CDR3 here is CSVEARAPNTEAFF. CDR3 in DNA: TGCAGCGTTGAAGCCAGGGCCCCGAACACTGAAGCTTTCTTT.

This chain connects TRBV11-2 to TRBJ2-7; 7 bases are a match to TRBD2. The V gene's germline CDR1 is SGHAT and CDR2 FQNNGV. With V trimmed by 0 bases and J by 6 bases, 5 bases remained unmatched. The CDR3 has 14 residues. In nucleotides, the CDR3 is TGTGCCAGCAGCTTAGATCCCGGGAGGCTCGAGCAGTACTTC. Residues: CASSLDPGRLEQYF. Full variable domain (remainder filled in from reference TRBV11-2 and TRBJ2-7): EAGVAQSPRYKIIEKRQSVAFWCNPISGHATLYWYQQILGQGPKLLIQFQNNGVVDDSQLPKDRFSAERLKGVDSTLKIQPAKLEDSAVYLCASSLDPGRLEQYFGPGTRLTVT.

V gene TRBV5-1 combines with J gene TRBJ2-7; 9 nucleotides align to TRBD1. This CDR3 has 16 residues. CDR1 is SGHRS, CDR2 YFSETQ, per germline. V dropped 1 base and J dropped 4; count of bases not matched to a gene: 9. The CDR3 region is CASSLRGQGRMYEQYF. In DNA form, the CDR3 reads TGCGCCAGCAGCTTGAGGGGACAGGGTAGAATGTACGAGCAGTACTTC.

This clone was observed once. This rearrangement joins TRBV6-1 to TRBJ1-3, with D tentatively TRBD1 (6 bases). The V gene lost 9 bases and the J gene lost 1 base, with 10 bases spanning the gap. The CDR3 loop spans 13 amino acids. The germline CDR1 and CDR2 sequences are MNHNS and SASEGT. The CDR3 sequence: CASSDRSGNTIYF. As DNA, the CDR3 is TGTGCCAGTTCCGACAGGTCTGGAAACACCATATATTTT.